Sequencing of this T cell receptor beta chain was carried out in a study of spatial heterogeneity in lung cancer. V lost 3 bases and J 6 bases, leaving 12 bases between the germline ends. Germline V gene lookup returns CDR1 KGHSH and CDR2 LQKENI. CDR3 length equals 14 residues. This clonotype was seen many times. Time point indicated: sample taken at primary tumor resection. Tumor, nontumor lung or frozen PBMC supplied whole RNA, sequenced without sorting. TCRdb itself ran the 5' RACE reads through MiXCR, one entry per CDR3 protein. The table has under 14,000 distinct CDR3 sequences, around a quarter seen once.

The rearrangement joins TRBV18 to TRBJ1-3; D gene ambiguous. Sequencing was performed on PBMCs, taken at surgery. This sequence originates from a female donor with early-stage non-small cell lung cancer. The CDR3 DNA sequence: TGTGCCAGCTCACCCTCAGGTCCGGAAAACACCATATATTTT. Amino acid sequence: CASSPSGPENTIYF. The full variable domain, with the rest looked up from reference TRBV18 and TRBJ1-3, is NAGVMQNPRHLVRRRGQEARLRCSPMKGHSHVYWYRQLPEEGLKFMVYLQKENIIDESGMPKERFSAEFPKEGPSILRIQQVVRGDSAAYFCASSPSGPENTIYFGEGSWLTVV.